A selection of T cell receptor beta chains follows, all from one sample in a study of CD8+ T cells in alopecia areata. The assay was immunoSEQ multiplex PCR, and TCRdb's table has in-frame clones only and misses some. Of about 180,000 clones in the sample, roughly 46% were seen once. Sequences were derived from CD8+ T cells sorted from blood, sampled at week 52, from a patient treated with tofacitinib. The receptors here all came from a human donor with alopecia areata. Both conserved end residues are part of each CDR3. D genes are given only for firm matches. Expanded clones are given a class, and other clones once, few, many or no size at all.

j_gene | d_gene | abundance | v_gene | CDR3aa | CDR3nt
TRBJ2-7 | . | . | TRBV5-1 | CASSLPSSSYEQYF | TGCGCCAGCAGCTTGCCCTCAAGCTCCTACGAGCAGTACTTC
TRBJ2-4 | . | few | TRBV19 | CASSTDSGLHRVQYF | TGTGCCAGTAGTACCGACTCGGGCCTCCATAGAGTACAGTACTTC
TRBJ1-3 | . | few | TRBV4-1 | CASSLDSPSGNTIYF | TGCGCCAGCAGCCTCGACAGTCCCTCTGGAAACACCATATATTTT
TRBJ1-6 | TRBD1 | few | TRBV19 | CASSSTGDSPLHF | TGTGCCAGTAGTTCGACAGGGGATTCACCCCTCCACTTT
TRBJ1-2 | . | . | TRBV13 | CASSSEDPGEELYGYTF | TGTGCCAGCAGCTCCGAAGATCCAGGGGAGGAACTCTATGGCTACACCTTC
TRBJ1-6 | . | . | TRBV27 | CASSSGASYNSPLHF | TGTGCCAGCAGTTCAGGGGCCTCCTATAATTCACCCCTCCACTTT
TRBJ1-1 | . | few | TRBV2 | CASSEAPRNTEAFF | TGTGCCAGCAGTGAAGCGCCTCGGAACACTGAAGCTTTCTTT
TRBJ2-7 | TRBD1 | few | TRBV29-1 | CSVEAGTDSYEQYF | TGCAGCGTTGAAGCTGGGACAGACTCCTACGAGCAGTACTTC
TRBJ1-1 | . | . | TRBV6-5 | CASSSGGLEAFF | TGTGCCAGCAGTTCGGGGGGACTGGAAGCTTTCTTT
TRBJ2-1 | . | . | TRBV9 | CASSVERQGVYNEQFF | TGTGCCAGCAGCGTAGAGAGGCAGGGAGTTTACAATGAGCAGTTCTTC
TRBJ1-1 | TRBD1 | . | TRBV5-1 | CASSSQGDTEAFF | TGCGCCAGCAGCTCTCAGGGGGACACTGAAGCTTTCTTT
TRBJ2-3 | . | . | TRBV7-3 | CASSLSGGLADTQYF | TGTGCCAGCAGCTTAAGTGGGGGTCTTGCAGATACGCAGTATTTT
TRBJ2-2 | . | . | TRBV6-6 | CASSPDRYTGELFF | TGTGCCAGCAGCCCTGACAGGTACACCGGGGAGCTGTTTTTT
TRBJ2-2 | TRBD2 | . | TRBV29-1 | CSVEAGEENTGELFF | TGCAGCGTTGAGGCGGGGGAGGAGAACACCGGGGAGCTGTTTTTT
TRBJ2-2 | TRBD2 | few | TRBV10-3 | CAITAGADTGELFF | TGTGCCATCACCGCGGGAGCGGACACCGGGGAGCTGTTTTTT
TRBJ2-7 | TRBD1 | . | TRBV27 | CASSLTGNIYEQYF | TGTGCCAGCAGTTTGACAGGGAATATCTACGAGCAGTACTTC